The TCR beta chain described here comes from a study of OX40 agonist ivuxolimab in advanced cancers. Study-wide context: Ivuxolimab, which targeted the costimulatory receptor OX40 (CD134), was an agonistic, fully human IgG2 monoclonal antibody. Intravenous ivuxolimab was administered to patients every 2 weeks at six dose levels: 0.01, 0.1, 0.3, 1.5, 3 and 10 mg/kg. Of the approximately 53 patients in dose escalation, about 19 had hepatocellular carcinoma, some 15 had melanoma, 9 had renal cell carcinoma and 9 had head and neck cancer. In the dose-escalation cohort, 70% to 90% of patients were male, and the mean age was roughly 60 years with a range of about 20 to 79. Prior anti-PD-1, anti-PD-L1 or anti-CTLA-4 therapy was permitted, and approximately 42% of dose-escalation patients had received checkpoint inhibitors. Partial responses occurred in three dose-escalation patients, of whom one had hepatocellular carcinoma and two had cutaneous melanoma. The purpose of peripheral TCRbeta sequencing was to test whether ivuxolimab changed TCR sequence diversity and led to clonal T-cell expansion. The paper reports the monotherapy dose-escalation portion (N of about 50 patients) of the phase I ivuxolimab trial.

This clone is a singleton in its sample. There is no known antigen for this receptor. The sample holds no much larger clone one base away, and base qualities are not on file. The trial excluded patients who had a history of autoimmune disease or who were on systemic immunosuppression. Peripheral blood for TCR sequencing was collected from all dose cohorts at baseline, on cycle 4 day 1, and on cycle 7 day 1. The samples were taken from a phase I, first-in-human, multicenter, open-label dose-escalation trial of ivuxolimab. Adults with locally advanced or metastatic melanoma, renal cell, hepatocellular, or head and neck squamous cell carcinoma were enrolled in the trial. Before TCR sequencing, CD4+ T cells and CD8+ T cells from peripheral blood were sorted into separate populations. Overall results and qualifications from the work: After ivuxolimab, CD8+ T cells had more expanded clones than CD4+ T cells on average. Low levels of normalized T-cell clonal expansion were also shown by some nonresponding patients. At doses from 0.1 to 3.0 mg/kg, clonal expansion was seen in both CD4+ and CD8+ blood T cells between baseline and week 6. The antigen specificity of the clonally expanded peripheral T cells was not determined. In partial responders in the 0.1-3.0 mg/kg groups, normalized peripheral clonal expansion was found to be among the lowest, especially among CD8+ T cells.

The CDR3 spans 15 residues, from the cysteine through the phenylalanine. The only DNA kept is the CDR3, 45 bases in frame from the first base. Relative to germline, V is missing 5 bases and J is missing 5 bases, with 10 bases of the junction outside any gene match. The germline V gene encodes CDR1 SGHRS and CDR2 YFSETQ. For sequencing of the TCRbeta CDR3 region, genomic DNA was extracted from the sorted cells. TCRbeta CDR3 regions were sequenced using the immunoSEQ Assay. TCRdb stores this immuneACCESS table with in-frame sequences only. Part of the clones is absent; in the studies checked, under half of the shortfall reflects unresolved V genes, and no reason is known for the rest. The sample has around 60,000 clones on record, roughly 89% of them singletons. The top ten clones comprise approximately 3% of the sample.

In this chain, TRBV5-1 is recombined with TRBJ2-1, with 7 central nucleotides matching TRBD1. This TCR derives from an adult with an advanced solid tumor such as melanoma, head and neck, liver or kidney cancer. Sequenced material: CD4+ or CD8+ T cells sorted from blood, taken in a trial of the OX40 agonist ivuxolimab. This receptor carries the CDR3 CASRKRDSGHNEQFF. Read as DNA, the sequence is TGCGCCAGCAGGAAACGGGACAGTGGGCACAATGAGCAGTTCTTC.